The 11 T cell receptor beta chains in this list originate from one sample, sequenced in a study of cytomegalovirus exposure and HLA in healthy donors. The study ran its PCR with 60 Vbeta and 13 Jbeta primers. Some clones are missing from TCRdb's copy, which holds only in-frame ones; the method was immunoSEQ multiplex PCR. The sample yields about 170,000 clones, of which the top ten take up about 0.8%. Sequencing was performed on PBMCs. The receptors were sampled from a woman younger than 35 in good health and CMV-seropositive.

The V and J genes are TRBV6-6 and TRBJ1-6; 7 nucleotides line up with TRBD1. V was pared by 5 bases and J by 5 bases, with 6 bases of the junction left unmatched. Germline lookup yields CDR1 MNHNY and CDR2 SVGAGI (reference sequence). There are 15 residues in the CDR3. As DNA, the CDR3 is TGTGCCAGCAGTCAGACCGGGACAGATAATTCACCCCTCCACTTT. Amino acid sequence: CASSQTGTDNSPLHF.

The CDR3 DNA reads as TGTGCCAGCAGTGAAGCGCGGGGAGAGACCCAGTACTTC. It codes for CASSEARGETQYF. The genes are TRBV2 and TRBJ2-5; D possibly corresponds to TRBD2 (6 bases). V gave up 0 bases and J gave up 4 bases, with 6 bases separating them. CDR1 and CDR2 (germline): SNHLY, FYNNEI. There are 13 residues in the CDR3. The full variable domain, rest sourced from reference TRBV2 and TRBJ2-5, is EPEVTQTPSHQVTQMGQEVILRCVPISNHLYFYWYRQILGQKVEFLVSFYNNEISEKSEIFDDQFSVERPDGSNFTLKIRSTKLEDSAMYFCASSEARGETQYFGPGTRLLVL.

As concerns this clone: Distinct nucleotide sequences in the sample also encode this CDR3. V usage is TRBV29-1 and J usage is TRBJ1-1; D is possibly TRBD1 (6 bases). V shed 4 bases and J shed 0 bases, with 9 bases lying between them. Germline V gene data show CDR1 as SQVTM and CDR2 as ANQGSEA. The CDR3 has 13 residues. DNA for the CDR3: TGCAGCGTTGGGGGGCGGATGAACACTGAAGCTTTCTTT. It translates to CSVGGRMNTEAFF.

The chain combines TRBV27 with TRBJ2-7; TRBD2 might be the D (6 bases). From germline, CDR1 is MNHEY and CDR2 SMNVEV (reference sequence). The CDR3 contains 13 residues. V gave up 6 bases and J gave up 4 bases, with 13 bases separating them. CDR3 in amino acids: CASRPGREYEQYF. The CDR3 DNA sequence: TGTGCCAGCAGACCGGGACGGGAGTACGAGCAGTACTTC.

This rearrangement joins TRBV5-4 to TRBJ2-1; 9 bases are a match to TRBD1. V shed 7 bases, J shed 4 bases, and the junction held 9 bases outside the gene matches. The germline V gene encodes CDR1 SGHNT and CDR2 YYREEE (reference sequence). This CDR3 comprises 15 residues. CDR3 coding DNA: TGTGCCAGCTCGAGGGGACAGGGAACTTACAATGAGCAGTTCTTC. It is translated as CASSRGQGTYNEQFF.

The chain joins TRBV27 to TRBJ1-1, with D possibly TRBD1 on 6 matching bases. This CDR3 region has 15 residues. CDR1 is MNHEY, CDR2 SMNVEV, per germline (reference sequence). Trimming shortened V by 3 bases and J by 0 bases, and 11 bases separated the two germline ends. CDR3 residues: CASSFQGRMNTEAFF. DNA for the CDR3: TGTGCCAGCAGTTTTCAGGGGCGGATGAACACTGAAGCTTTCTTT.

The V and J genes are TRBV7-2 and TRBJ2-7, with D perhaps matching TRBD2 (5 bases). V lost 0 bases and J lost 2, with 8 bases in between. This CDR3 comprises 14 residues. Per the germline V gene, CDR1 is SGHTA and CDR2 is FQGNSA. CDR3 residues: CASSLAGGPYEQYF. For the CDR3, the DNA is TGTGCCAGCAGCTTAGCCGGCGGGCCCTACGAGCAGTACTTC. The variable domain in full, completed from reference TRBV7-2 and TRBJ2-7, reads GAGVSQSPSNKVTEKGKDVELRCDPISGHTALYWYRQSLGQGLEFLIYFQGNSAPDKSGLPSDRFSAERTGGSVSTLTIQRTQQEDSAVYLCASSLAGGPYEQYFGPGTRLTVT.

The rearrangement joins TRBV7-9 to TRBJ2-3; the D gene is possibly TRBD2 (7 bases). The V end was cut by 3 bases, the J end by 4 bases, with 17 bases between. This CDR3 has 16 residues. Germline assignment: CDR1 SEHNR and CDR2 FQNEAQ (reference sequence). CDR3 DNA sequence: TGTGCCAGCAGCTTTTCGTCGGGCGGGGGCTCAGATACGCAGTATTTT. Its translation is CASSFSSGGGSDTQYF.

The rearrangement uses TRBV19 and TRBJ1-1, with D hard to call. The CDR3 is 12 amino acids. The germline gives CDR1 LNHDA, CDR2 SQIVND (reference sequence). Trimming took 6 bases from V and 5 from J, leaving 10 bases between them. Written as DNA, the CDR3 is TGTGCCAGTAGGCGAGGTAGGACTGAAGCTTTCTTT. Encoded protein: CASRRGRTEAFF. Drawing the rest from reference TRBV19 and TRBJ1-1, the complete variable domain is DGGITQSPKYLFRKEGQNVTLSCEQNLNHDAMYWYRQDPGQGLRLIYYSQIVNDFQKGDIAEGYSVSREKKESFPLTVTSAQKNPTAFYLCASRRGRTEAFFGQGTRLTVV.

The V call is TRBV19, the J call TRBJ1-1, with no clear D. Per germline, CDR1 LNHDA and CDR2 SQIVND (reference sequence). This CDR3 region has 16 residues. V dropped 1 base and J dropped 1 base, with 13 bases sitting between them. The CDR3 DNA is TGTGCCAGTAGTATAGCGGCGGAAGGTTCGAACACTGAAGCTTTCTTT. Translation: CASSIAAEGSNTEAFF.

The gene calls are TRBV4-2 and TRBJ2-7; 7 nucleotides agree with TRBD1. The ends lost 4 bases at V and 2 bases at J; junction bases unmatched: 8. CDR3 size: 15 residues. The germline V gene has CDR1 LGHNA and CDR2 YNFKEQ. The chain's CDR3 is CASSRQKTGTYEQYF. CDR3 sequence (DNA): TGTGCCAGCAGCCGCCAAAAGACAGGGACCTACGAGCAGTACTTC.